This T cell receptor beta chain was recovered during a study of T cells in Graves' hyperthyroidism and ophthalmopathy. Study-wide context: Pretreatment peripheral blood was obtained at initial diagnosis. Overall study results and limits: From stable hyperthyroidism, ophthalmopathy was separated by a 13 V-J model.

Between the trimmed V and J ends, which lost 5 bases and 0 bases, there was a span of 11 bases. CDR1 SEHNR and CDR2 FQNEAQ come from the germline V gene (reference sequence). This CDR3 has 14 residues. This clonotype was counted between two and nine times. Its antigen remains unknown. The PBMCs had their origin in about 9.7 ml of fresh peripheral blood. From RNA transcripts, TCR beta CDR3 regions were amplified. HTBI primers were used for first-round RT-PCR of the TCR CDR3. TCRdb independently ran MiXCR on the multiplex PCR reads; one entry per CDR3 protein. There are 400,000 to 500,000 distinct CDR3 sequences in the sample; 14% occur only once, and less than 20% lies in the top ten.

V and J are TRBV7-9 and TRBJ2-7; D is possibly TRBD2 (6 bases). Sequencing used blood. This sequence was found in a woman between 18 and 30 years old with Graves' hyperthyroidism. The DNA for the CDR3 is TGTGCCAGCAGCGACCGGGGGAGCTCCTACGAGCAGTACGTC. Its protein is CASSDRGSSYEQYV.